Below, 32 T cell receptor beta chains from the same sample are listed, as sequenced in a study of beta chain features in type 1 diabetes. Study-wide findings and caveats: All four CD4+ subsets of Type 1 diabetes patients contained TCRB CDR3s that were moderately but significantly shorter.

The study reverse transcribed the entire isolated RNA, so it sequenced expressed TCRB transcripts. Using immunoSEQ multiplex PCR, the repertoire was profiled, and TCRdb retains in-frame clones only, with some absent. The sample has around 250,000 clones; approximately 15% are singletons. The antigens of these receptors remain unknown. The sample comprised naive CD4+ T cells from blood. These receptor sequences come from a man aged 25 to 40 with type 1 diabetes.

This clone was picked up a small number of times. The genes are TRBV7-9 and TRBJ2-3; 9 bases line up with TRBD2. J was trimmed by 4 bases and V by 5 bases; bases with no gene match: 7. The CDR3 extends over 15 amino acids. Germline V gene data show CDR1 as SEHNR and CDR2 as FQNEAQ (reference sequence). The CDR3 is CASSITGTSSDTQYF. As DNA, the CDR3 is TGTGCCAGCAGCATAACCGGGACTAGCTCAGATACGCAGTATTTT.

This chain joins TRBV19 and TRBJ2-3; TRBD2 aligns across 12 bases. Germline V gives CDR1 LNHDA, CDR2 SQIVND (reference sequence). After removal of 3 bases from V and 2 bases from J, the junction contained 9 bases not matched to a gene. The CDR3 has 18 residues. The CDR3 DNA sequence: TGTGCCAGTAGTATGGGGGAGACTAGCGGGAGTGCCACAGATACGCAGTATTTT. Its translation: CASSMGETSGSATDTQYF. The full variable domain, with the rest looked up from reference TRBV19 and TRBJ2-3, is DGGITQSPKYLFRKEGQNVTLSCEQNLNHDAMYWYRQDPGQGLRLIYYSQIVNDFQKGDIAEGYSVSREKKESFPLTVTSAQKNPTAFYLCASSMGETSGSATDTQYFGPGTRLTVL.

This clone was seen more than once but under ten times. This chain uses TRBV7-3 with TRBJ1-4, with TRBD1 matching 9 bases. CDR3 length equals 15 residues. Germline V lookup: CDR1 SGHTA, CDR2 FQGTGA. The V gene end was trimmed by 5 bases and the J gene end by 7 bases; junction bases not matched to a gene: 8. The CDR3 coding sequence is TGTGCCAGCAGCCGTACAGGGGGCTTGGGTGAAAAACTGTTTTTT. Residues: CASSRTGGLGEKLFF.

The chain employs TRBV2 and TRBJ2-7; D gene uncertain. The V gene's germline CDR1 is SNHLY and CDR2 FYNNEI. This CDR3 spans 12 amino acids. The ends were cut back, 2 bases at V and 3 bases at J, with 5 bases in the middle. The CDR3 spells CASSEYNYEQYF. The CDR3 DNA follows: TGTGCCAGCAGTGAATATAACTACGAGCAGTACTTC.

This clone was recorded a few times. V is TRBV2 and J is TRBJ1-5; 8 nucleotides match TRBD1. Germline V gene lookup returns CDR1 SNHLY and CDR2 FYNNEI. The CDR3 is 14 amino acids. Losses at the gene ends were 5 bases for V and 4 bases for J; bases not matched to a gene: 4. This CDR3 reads CASSWGQENQPQHF. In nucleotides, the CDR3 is TGTGCCAGCAGTTGGGGACAGGAGAATCAGCCCCAGCATTTT. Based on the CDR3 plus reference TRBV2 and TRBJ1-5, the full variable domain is EPEVTQTPSHQVTQMGQEVILRCVPISNHLYFYWYRQILGQKVEFLVSFYNNEISEKSEIFDDQFSVERPDGSNFTLKIRSTKLEDSAMYFCASSWGQENQPQHFGDGTRLSIL.

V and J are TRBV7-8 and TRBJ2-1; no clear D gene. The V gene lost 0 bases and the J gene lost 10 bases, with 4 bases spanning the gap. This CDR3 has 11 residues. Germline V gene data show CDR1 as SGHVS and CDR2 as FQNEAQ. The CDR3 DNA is TGTGCCAGCAGCTTAGCGGGCGAGCAGTTCTTC. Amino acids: CASSLAGEQFF.

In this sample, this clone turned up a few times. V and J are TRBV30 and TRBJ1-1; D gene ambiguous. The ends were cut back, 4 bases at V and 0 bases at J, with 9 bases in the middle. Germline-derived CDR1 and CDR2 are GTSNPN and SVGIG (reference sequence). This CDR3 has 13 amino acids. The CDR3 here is CAWTQRVNTEAFF. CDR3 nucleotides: TGTGCCTGGACCCAACGCGTGAACACTGAAGCTTTCTTT. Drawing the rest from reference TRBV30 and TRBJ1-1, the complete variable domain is SQTIHQWPATLVQPVGSPLSLECTVEGTSNPNLYWYRQAAGRGLQLLFYSVGIGQISSEVPQNLSASRPQDRQFILSSKKLLLSDSGFYLCAWTQRVNTEAFFGQGTRLTVV.

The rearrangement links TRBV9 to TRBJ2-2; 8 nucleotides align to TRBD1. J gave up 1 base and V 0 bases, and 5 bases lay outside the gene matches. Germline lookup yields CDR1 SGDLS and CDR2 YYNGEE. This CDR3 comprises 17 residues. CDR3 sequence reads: CASSVGWGQENTGELFF. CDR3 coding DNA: TGTGCCAGCAGCGTAGGATGGGGACAGGAGAACACCGGGGAGCTGTTTTTT.

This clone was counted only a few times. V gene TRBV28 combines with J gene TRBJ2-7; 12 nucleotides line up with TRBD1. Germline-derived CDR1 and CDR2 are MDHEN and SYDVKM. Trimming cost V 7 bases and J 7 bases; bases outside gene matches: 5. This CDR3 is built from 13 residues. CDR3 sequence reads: CASNWDRGREQYF. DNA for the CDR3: TGTGCCAGCAATTGGGACAGGGGGCGTGAGCAGTACTTC.

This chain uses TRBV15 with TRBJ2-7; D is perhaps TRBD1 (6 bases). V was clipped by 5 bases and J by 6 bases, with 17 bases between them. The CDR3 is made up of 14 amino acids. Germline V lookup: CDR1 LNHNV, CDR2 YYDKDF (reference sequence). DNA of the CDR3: TGTGCCACCAGCGAAAGGGGGATTGCCGGCGAGCAGTACTTC. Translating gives CATSERGIAGEQYF.

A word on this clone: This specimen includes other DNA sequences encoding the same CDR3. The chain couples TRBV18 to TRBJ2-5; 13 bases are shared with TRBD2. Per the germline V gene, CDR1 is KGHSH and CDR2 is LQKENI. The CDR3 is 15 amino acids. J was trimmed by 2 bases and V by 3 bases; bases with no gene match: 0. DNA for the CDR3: TGTGCCAGCTCACCGGGACTAGCGGGACAAGAGACCCAGTACTTC. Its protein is CASSPGLAGQETQYF.

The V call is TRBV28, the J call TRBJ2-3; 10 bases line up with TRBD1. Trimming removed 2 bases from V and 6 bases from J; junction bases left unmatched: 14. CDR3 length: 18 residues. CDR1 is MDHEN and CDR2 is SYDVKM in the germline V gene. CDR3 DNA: TGTGCCAGCAGTTTAACGGGACGGACGGGACAGGGGAGGGATACGCAGTATTTT. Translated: CASSLTGRTGQGRDTQYF.

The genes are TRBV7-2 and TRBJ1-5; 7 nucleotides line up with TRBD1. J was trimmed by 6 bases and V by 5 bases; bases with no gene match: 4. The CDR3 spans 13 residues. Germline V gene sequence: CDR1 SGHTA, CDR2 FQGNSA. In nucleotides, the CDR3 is TGTGCCAGCAGCCGACAGGGAGGTCAGCCCCAGCATTTT. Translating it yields CASSRQGGQPQHF.

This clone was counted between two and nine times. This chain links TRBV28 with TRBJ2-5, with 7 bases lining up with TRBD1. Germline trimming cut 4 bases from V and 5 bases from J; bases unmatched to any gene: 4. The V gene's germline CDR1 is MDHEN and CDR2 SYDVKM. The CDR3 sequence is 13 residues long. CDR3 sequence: CASSSGTVETQYF. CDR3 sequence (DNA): TGTGCCAGCAGTTCAGGGACAGTGGAGACCCAGTACTTC.

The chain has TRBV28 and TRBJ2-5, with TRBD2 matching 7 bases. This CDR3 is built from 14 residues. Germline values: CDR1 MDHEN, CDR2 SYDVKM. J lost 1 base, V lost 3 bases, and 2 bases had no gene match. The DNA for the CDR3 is TGTGCCAGCAGTTTCGGGGGGATCCAAGAGACCCAGTACTTC. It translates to CASSFGGIQETQYF.

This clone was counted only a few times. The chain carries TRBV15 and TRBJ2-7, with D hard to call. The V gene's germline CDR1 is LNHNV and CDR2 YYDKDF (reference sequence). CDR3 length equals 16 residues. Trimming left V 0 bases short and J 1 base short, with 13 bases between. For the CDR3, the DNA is TGTGCCACCAGCAGAGATGTCGGAGCTATATCCTACGAGCAGTACTTC. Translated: CATSRDVGAISYEQYF.

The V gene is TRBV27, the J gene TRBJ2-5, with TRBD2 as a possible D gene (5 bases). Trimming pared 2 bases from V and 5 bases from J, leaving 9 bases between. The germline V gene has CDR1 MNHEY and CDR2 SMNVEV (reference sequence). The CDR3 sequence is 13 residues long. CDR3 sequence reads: CASSLRESETQYF. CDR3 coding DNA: TGTGCCAGCAGTTTAAGGGAGTCGGAGACCCAGTACTTC.

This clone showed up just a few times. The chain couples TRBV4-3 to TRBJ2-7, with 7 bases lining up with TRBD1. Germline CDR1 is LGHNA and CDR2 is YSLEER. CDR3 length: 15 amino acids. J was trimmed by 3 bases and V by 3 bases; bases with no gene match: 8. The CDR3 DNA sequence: TGCGCCAGCAGCCACGGACAGGCTCTAGTCTACGAGCAGTACTTC. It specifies CASSHGQALVYEQYF.

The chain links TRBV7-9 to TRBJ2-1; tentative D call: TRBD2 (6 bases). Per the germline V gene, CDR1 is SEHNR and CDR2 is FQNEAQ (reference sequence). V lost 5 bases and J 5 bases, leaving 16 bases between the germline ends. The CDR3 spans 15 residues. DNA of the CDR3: TGTGCCAGCAGCCCCGGGACTGCCGGCAACAATGAGCAGTTCTTC. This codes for CASSPGTAGNNEQFF.

The CDR3 sequence is CASSPAGVNTGELFF. In DNA, the CDR3 is TGTGCCAGCAGCCCCGCCGGGGTGAACACCGGGGAGCTGTTTTTT. This chain joins TRBV7-9 and TRBJ2-2; tentative D call: TRBD2 (5 bases). The ends were cut back, 5 bases at V and 1 base at J, with 11 bases in the middle. CDR1 is SEHNR and CDR2 is FQNEAQ in the germline V gene (reference sequence). The CDR3 spans 15 residues.

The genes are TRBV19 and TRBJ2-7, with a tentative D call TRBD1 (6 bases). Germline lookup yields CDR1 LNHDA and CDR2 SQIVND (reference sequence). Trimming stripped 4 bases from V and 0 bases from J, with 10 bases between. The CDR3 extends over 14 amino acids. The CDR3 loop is CASSKDSSSYEQYF. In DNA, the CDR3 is TGTGCCAGTAGTAAGGACAGCAGCTCCTACGAGCAGTACTTC.

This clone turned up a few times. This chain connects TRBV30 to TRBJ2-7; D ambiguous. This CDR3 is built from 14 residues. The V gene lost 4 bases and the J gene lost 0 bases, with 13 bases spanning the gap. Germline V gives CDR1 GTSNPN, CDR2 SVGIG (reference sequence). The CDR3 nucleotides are TGTGCCTGGACCCCCAGGTCGAGCTCCTACGAGCAGTACTTC. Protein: CAWTPRSSSYEQYF.

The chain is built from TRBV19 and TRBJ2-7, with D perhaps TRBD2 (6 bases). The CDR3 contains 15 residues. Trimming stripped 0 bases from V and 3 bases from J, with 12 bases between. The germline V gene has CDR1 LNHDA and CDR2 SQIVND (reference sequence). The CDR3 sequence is CASSIERLGGYEQYF. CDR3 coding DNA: TGTGCCAGTAGTATAGAGCGGCTGGGAGGCTACGAGCAGTACTTC. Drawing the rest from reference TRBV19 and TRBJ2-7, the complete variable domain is DGGITQSPKYLFRKEGQNVTLSCEQNLNHDAMYWYRQDPGQGLRLIYYSQIVNDFQKGDIAEGYSVSREKKESFPLTVTSAQKNPTAFYLCASSIERLGGYEQYFGPGTRLTVT.

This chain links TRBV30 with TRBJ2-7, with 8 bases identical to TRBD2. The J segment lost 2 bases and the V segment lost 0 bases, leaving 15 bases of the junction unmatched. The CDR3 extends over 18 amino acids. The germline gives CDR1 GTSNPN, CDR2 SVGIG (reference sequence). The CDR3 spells CAWSVRRLAGSEAYEQYF. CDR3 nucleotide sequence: TGTGCCTGGAGTGTAAGGCGGCTAGCGGGTTCCGAGGCCTACGAGCAGTACTTC.

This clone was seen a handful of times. The CDR3 DNA reads TGCAGCGTTGATAACAGGGGCTACGAGCAGTACTTC. This sequence encodes CSVDNRGYEQYF. The chain carries TRBV29-1 and TRBJ2-7; 7 nucleotides line up with TRBD1. There are 12 residues in the CDR3. Germline values: CDR1 SQVTM, CDR2 ANQGSEA. After removal of 3 bases from V and 3 bases from J, the junction contained 2 bases not matched to a gene.

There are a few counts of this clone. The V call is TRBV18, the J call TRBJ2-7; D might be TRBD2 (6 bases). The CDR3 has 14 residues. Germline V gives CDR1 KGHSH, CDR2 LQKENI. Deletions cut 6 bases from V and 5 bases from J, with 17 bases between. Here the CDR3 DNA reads TGTGCCAGCTCGCCGGGACTCGCTTCTGACGAGCAGTACTTC. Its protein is CASSPGLASDEQYF.

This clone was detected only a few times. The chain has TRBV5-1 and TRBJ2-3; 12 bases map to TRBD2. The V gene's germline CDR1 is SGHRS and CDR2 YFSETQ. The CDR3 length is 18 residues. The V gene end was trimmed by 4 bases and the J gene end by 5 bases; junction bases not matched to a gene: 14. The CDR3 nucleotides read TGCGCCAGCAGCCCCTCGGTTCTAGCGGGAGGGCCGATAGATACGCAGTATTTT. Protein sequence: CASSPSVLAGGPIDTQYF.

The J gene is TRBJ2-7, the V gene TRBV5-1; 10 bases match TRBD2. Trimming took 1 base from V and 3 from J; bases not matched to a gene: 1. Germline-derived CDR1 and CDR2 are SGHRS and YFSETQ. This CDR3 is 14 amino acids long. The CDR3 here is CASSLTSGNYEQYF. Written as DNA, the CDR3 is TGCGCCAGCAGCTTGACTAGCGGGAACTACGAGCAGTACTTC.

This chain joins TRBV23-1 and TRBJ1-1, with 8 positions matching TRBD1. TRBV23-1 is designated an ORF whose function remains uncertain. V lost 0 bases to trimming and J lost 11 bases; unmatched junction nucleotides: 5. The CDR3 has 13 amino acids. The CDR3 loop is CASSQSEGQDAFF. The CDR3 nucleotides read TGCGCCAGCAGTCAATCGGAGGGACAGGATGCTTTCTTT.

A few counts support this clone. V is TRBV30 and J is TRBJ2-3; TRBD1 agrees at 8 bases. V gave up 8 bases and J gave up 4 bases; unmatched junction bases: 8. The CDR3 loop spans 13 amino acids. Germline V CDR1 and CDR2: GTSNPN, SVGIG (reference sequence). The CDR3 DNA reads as TGTGCCATAAAAGGACAGGGTGCAGATACGCAGTATTTT. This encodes CAIKGQGADTQYF.

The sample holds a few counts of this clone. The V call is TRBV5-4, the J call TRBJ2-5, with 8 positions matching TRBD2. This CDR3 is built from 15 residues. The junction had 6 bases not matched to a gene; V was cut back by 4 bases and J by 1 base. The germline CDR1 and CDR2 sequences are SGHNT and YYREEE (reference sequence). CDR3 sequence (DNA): TGTGCCAGCAGCCCCGGGACTAGTGGCCAAGAGACCCAGTACTTC. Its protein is CASSPGTSGQETQYF.

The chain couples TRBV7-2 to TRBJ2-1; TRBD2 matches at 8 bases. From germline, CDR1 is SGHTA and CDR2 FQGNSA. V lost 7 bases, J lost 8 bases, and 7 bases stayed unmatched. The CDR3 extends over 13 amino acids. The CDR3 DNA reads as TGTGCCAGCATAGGGAGCGGGAGCTATGAGCAGTTCTTC. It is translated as CASIGSGSYEQFF.